This T cell receptor (beta chain) was identified during a study of beta chain features in type 1 diabetes. About the research overall: Patients did not differ from healthy donors in age, gender or cell yield. General study results and limits: Within patients, naive, central memory and Treg TCRB repertoires seemed more similar than within healthy donors.

This clone was seen more than once but under ten times. The antigen remains undetermined. Germline V CDR1 and CDR2: SGHAT, FQNNGV. The CDR3 runs 12 residues. The V and J ends lost 2 bases and 16 bases respectively, with 15 bases between them. Sequenced material consisted of expressed TCRB transcripts (all of the isolated RNA was reverse transcribed). Only in-frame clones appear in the TCRdb table, and some are missing; sequencing was by immunoSEQ multiplex PCR. The table has fewer than 150,000 clones, 6.9% seen once. Sequenced sample: central memory CD4+ T cells from blood. The clonotype originates from a woman aged 25 to 39 in good health. This chain connects TRBV11-2 to TRBJ2-1; possible D gene TRBD2, 7 bases. CDR3 residues: CASSLRGAYIFF. DNA of the CDR3: TGTGCCAGCAGCTTACGGGGGGCCTACATCTTCTTC.